What follows describes a single T cell receptor (beta chain). This clonotype was found many times. There is no known antigen for this receptor. No much larger clone exists at a distance of one base, and base qualities are not known. Trimming removed 4 bases from V and 4 bases from J; the gene matches leave 6 bases unexplained. From its cysteine to its phenylalanine, the CDR3 spans 15 amino acids. Of the read, only the CDR3 DNA is kept; its 45 bases are in frame from base 1. The germline V gene provides CDR1 SGHVS and CDR2 FQNEAQ. The data belong to a study of neurological immune-mediated disorders (dated by TCRdb to between 2018 and 2020). Context from the whole study: The study compared peripheral blood TCR-beta repertoires of HTLV-I-associated myelopathy (HAM/TSP) patients, multiple sclerosis patients and healthy controls using UMI-based sequencing. Each longitudinal HAM/TSP and healthy donor was sampled at 3 time-points spaced at about 3-40 month intervals. Of the roughly 70 subjects in the cohort, about 15 were HAM/TSP patients, some 35 were multiple sclerosis patients, and about 20 were healthy controls. The roughly 110 TCR-beta libraries covered PBMC samples along with longitudinal samples, technical triplicates, and paired sorted CD4+ and CD8+ T-cell subsets. What the authors observed across the whole study: The highest TCR clonal expansion was observed in HAM/TSP patients, whereas the lowest was observed in MS patients, even when compared with healthy controls. Across subjects, expanded clones never shared an identical CDR3 amino acid sequence, which suggests that the TCR-beta repertoires in every group were private.

Explained via the paper, the time point label denotes: longitudinal time-point 3. Healthy controls were blood bank volunteers in Maryland, USA. Libraries from unsorted PBMCs were made from 2 million PBMCs kept in RNAlater at -80 degrees C until RNA extraction. Peripheral blood was subjected to Ficoll-Hypaque density gradient centrifugation to isolate PBMCs, which were then cryopreserved in liquid nitrogen. To synthesize cDNA, template-switch 5'RACE was performed with a primer carrying a 10-nucleotide random unique molecular identifier so that each TCR transcript was tagged. Each sequencing run produced over 160 million TCR-beta sequences covering 15-18 subjects. The RNeasy kit was used to extract total RNA. TCR-beta VDJ regions were amplified with primers for the TCR constant region and the 5'RACE anchor, using the KAPA Real-time Library Amplification kit. A first PCR added sample indexes and Illumina adaptors, after which a second PCR increased the library yield. After Ampure bead purification, the TCR product of roughly 650 bp was size-selected on a 2% E-gel SizeSelection system. Before pooling, library quality was checked on a Bioanalyzer, concentration was measured with Qubit, and libraries were quantified with the Kapa Library Quantification kit. Libraries were sequenced paired-end 2 x 150 bp on an Illumina HiSeq 2500. To increase sequence diversity, about 25-30% phiX was spiked into each library pool. For the original study's pipeline: The UMI-based MiGEC pipeline processed quality-filtered reads and removed over 75% of raw TCR sequences during error correction. VDJ genes were aligned to IMGT germline references, and clonotypes were defined by unique CDR3 amino acid sequence plus V-J genes. Clonal expansion, Shannon diversity and CDR3 relatedness (CalcPairwiseDistances, ClusterSamples) were evaluated with VDJtools, and phylogenetic trees were built with CLCbio workbench. Expanded clones were defined as having at least 8 unique UMIs, based on coefficient-of-variation modelling across technical triplicates. Using fastp trimming at Q25 and MiXCR clonotype assembly, TCRdb reanalyzed the public sequencing data and kept in-frame beta chains. Every CDR3 protein is listed once, alongside the most common genes and DNA of its rows. What appears here as the V and J calls and clone size reflects TCRdb's work, not the paper's. For this sample the table gives 40,000 or so distinct CDR3 sequences, of which approximately 12% were detected only once. The ten largest clones take up roughly an eighth of the sample.

The TCR comes from a man aged 25 to 45 in good health. Sequencing input: PBMCs. Here the chain combines TRBV7-8 and TRBJ1-5; TRBD1 aligns with 8 central bases. CDR3 reads: CASSSNTGGNQPQHF. The DNA is TGTGCCAGCAGCTCAAATACAGGGGGAAATCAGCCCCAGCATTTT.